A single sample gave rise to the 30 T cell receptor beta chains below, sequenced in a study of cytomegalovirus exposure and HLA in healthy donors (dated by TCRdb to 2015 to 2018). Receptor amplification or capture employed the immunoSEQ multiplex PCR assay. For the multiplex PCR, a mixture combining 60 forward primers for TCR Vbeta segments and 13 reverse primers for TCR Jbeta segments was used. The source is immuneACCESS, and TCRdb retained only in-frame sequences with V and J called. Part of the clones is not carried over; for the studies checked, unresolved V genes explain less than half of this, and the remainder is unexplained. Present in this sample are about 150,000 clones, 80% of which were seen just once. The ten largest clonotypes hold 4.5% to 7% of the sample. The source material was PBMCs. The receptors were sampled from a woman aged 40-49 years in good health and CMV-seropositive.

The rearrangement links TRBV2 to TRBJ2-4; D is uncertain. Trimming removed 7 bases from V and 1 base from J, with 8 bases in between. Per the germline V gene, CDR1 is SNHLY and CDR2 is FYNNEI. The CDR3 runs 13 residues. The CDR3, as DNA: TGTGCCAGCACTTCGGAGGCCAAAAACATTCAGTACTTC. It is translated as CASTSEAKNIQYF.

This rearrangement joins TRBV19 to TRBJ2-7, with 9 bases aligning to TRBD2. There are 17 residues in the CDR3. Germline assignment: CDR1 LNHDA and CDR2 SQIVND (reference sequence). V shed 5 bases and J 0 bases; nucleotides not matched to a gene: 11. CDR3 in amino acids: CASSGRPGSGSSYEQYF. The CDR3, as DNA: TGTGCCAGTAGTGGCAGACCGGGTAGCGGGAGCTCCTACGAGCAGTACTTC. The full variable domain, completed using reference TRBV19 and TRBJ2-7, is DGGITQSPKYLFRKEGQNVTLSCEQNLNHDAMYWYRQDPGQGLRLIYYSQIVNDFQKGDIAEGYSVSREKKESFPLTVTSAQKNPTAFYLCASSGRPGSGSSYEQYFGPGTRLTVT.

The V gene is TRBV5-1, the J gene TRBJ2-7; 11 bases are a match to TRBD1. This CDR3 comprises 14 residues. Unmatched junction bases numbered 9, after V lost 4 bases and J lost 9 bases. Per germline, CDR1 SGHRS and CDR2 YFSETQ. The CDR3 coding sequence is TGCGCCAGCAGCCAAGGACAGGGGGCTACCGTGCAGTACTTC. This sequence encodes CASSQGQGATVQYF.

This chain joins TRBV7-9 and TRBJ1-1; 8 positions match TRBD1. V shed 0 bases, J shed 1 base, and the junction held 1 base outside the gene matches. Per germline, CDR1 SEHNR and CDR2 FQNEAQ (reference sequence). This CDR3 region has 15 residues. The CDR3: CASSLAGQGNTEAFF. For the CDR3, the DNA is TGTGCCAGCAGCTTAGCCGGACAGGGGAACACTGAAGCTTTCTTT. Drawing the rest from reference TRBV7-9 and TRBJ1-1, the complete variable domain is DTGVSQNPRHKITKRGQNVTFRCDPISEHNRLYWYRQTLGQGPEFLTYFQNEAQLEKSRLLSDRFSAERPKGSFSTLEIQRTEQGDSAMYLCASSLAGQGNTEAFFGQGTRLTVV.

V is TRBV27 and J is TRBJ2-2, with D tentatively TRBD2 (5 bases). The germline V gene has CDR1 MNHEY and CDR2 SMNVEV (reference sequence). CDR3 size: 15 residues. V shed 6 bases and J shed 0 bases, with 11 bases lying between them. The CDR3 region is CASRRSGTNTGELFF. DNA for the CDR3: TGTGCCAGCAGGCGGTCCGGGACGAACACCGGGGAGCTGTTTTTT.

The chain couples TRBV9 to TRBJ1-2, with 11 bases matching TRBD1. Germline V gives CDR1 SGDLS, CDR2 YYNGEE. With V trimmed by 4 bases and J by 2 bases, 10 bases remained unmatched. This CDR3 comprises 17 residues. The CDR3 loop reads CASSLGGTGGTNYGYTF. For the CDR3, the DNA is TGTGCCAGCAGCCTAGGTGGGACAGGGGGTACCAACTATGGCTACACCTTC. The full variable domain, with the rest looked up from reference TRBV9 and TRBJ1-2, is DSGVTQTPKHLITATGQRVTLRCSPRSGDLSVYWYQQSLDQGLQFLIQYYNGEERAKGNILERFSAQQFPDLHSELNLSSLELGDSALYFCASSLGGTGGTNYGYTFGSGTRLTVV.

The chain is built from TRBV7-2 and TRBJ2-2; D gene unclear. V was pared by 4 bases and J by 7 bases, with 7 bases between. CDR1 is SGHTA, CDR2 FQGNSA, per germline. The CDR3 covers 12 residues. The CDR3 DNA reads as TGTGCCAGCAGCTCCCGTATCGGGGAGCTGTTTTTT. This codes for CASSSRIGELFF.

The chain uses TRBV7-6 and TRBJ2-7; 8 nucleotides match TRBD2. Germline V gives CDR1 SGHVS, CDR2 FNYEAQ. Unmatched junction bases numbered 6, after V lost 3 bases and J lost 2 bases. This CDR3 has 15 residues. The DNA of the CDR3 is TGTGCCAGCAGCTTCCAAACTAGCGGTGCCTACGAGCAGTACTTC. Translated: CASSFQTSGAYEQYF.

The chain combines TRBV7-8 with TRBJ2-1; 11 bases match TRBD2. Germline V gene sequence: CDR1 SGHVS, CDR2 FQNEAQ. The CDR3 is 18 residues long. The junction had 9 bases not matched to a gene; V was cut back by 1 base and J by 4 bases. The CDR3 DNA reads TGTGCCAGCAGCTTAGGTAGCGGGAGGGCATTGGGTTACAATGAGCAGTTCTTC. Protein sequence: CASSLGSGRALGYNEQFF.

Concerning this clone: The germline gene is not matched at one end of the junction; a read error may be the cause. The CDR3 region has the DNA TGTGCCATCAGTGAATCGTCCTACGAGCGGTACTTC. It is translated as CAISESSYERYF. The chain is built from TRBV10-3 and TRBJ2-7; D not certain. The germline CDR1 and CDR2 sequences are ENHRY and SYGVKD. CDR3 length: 12 residues.

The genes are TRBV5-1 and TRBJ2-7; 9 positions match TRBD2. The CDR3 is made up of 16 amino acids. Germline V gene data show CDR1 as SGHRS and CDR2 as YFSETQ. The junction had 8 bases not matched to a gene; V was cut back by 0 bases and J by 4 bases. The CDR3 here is CASSLGGGRASYEQYF. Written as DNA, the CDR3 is TGCGCCAGCAGCTTGGGCGGCGGGAGGGCCAGTTACGAGCAGTACTTC.

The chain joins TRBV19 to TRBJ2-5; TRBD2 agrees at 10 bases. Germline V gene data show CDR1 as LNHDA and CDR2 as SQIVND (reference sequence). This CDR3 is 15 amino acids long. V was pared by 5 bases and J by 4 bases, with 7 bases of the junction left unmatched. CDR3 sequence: CASSDSTSGSETQYF. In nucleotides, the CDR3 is TGTGCCAGTAGTGACTCGACTAGCGGGTCAGAGACCCAGTACTTC.

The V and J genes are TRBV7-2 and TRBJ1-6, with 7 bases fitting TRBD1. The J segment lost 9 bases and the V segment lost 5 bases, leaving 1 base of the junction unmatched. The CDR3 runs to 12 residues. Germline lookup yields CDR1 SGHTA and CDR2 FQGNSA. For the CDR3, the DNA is TGTGCCAGCAGCACAGGGGTTTCACCCCTCCACTTT. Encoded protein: CASSTGVSPLHF.

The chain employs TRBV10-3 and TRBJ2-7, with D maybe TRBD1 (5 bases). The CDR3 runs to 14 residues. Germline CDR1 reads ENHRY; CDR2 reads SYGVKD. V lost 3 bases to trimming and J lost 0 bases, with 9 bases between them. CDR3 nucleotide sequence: TGTGCCATCAGTGATCAGGGTAGCTCCTACGAGCAGTACTTC. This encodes CAISDQGSSYEQYF.

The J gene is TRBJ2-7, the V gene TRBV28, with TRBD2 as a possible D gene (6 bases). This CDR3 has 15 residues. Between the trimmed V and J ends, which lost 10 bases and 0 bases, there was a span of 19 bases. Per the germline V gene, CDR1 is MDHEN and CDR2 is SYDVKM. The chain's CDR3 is CAIKLPGLSSYEQYF. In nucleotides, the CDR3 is TGTGCCATCAAATTACCGGGACTCAGCTCCTACGAGCAGTACTTC.

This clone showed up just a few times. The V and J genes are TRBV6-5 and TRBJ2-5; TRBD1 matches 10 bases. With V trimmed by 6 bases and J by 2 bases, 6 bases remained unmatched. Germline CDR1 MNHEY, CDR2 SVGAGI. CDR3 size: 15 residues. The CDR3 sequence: CASSPRTGGQETQYF. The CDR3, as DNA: TGTGCCAGCAGCCCGCGGACAGGGGGACAAGAGACCCAGTACTTC.

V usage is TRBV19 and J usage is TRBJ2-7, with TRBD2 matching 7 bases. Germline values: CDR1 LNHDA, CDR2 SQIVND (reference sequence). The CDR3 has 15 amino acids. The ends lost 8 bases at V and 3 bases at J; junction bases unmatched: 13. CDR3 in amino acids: CASSLGRGKNYEQYF. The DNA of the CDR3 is TGTGCCAGTTCCCTGGGGAGGGGCAAGAACTACGAGCAGTACTTC. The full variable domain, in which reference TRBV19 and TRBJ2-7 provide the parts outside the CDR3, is DGGITQSPKYLFRKEGQNVTLSCEQNLNHDAMYWYRQDPGQGLRLIYYSQIVNDFQKGDIAEGYSVSREKKESFPLTVTSAQKNPTAFYLCASSLGRGKNYEQYFGPGTRLTVT.

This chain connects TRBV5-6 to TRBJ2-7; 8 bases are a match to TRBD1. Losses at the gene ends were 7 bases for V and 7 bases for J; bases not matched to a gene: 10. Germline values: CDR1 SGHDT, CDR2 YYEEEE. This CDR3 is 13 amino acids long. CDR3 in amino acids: CASGQGQAREQYF. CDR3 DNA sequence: TGTGCCAGCGGGCAGGGACAGGCTCGAGAGCAGTACTTC.

The CDR3 DNA reads as TGTGCCAGCAGTTCTAAACGACAGGGATCTACTGAAGCTTTCTTT. It yields the protein CASSSKRQGSTEAFF. This chain connects TRBV6-1 to TRBJ1-1; 7 positions agree with TRBD1. CDR3 length equals 15 residues. CDR1 is MNHNS, CDR2 SASEGT, per germline. The trim removed 5 bases at V and 5 bases at J, leaving 11 bases unmatched.

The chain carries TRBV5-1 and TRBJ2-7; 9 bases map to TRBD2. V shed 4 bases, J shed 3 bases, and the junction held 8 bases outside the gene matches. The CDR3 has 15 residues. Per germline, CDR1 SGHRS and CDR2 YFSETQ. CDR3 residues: CASSPTVAGVYEQYF. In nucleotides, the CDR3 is TGCGCCAGCAGCCCTACTGTAGCGGGGGTCTACGAGCAGTACTTC.

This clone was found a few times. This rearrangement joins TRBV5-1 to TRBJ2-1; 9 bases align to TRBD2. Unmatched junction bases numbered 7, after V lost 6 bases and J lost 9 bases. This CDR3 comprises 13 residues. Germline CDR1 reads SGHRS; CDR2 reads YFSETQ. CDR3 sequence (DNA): TGCGCCAGCAAACTAGCGGGTAACGGTGAGCAGTTCTTC. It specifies CASKLAGNGEQFF. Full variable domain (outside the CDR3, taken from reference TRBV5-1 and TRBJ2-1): KAGVTQTPRYLIKTRGQQVTLSCSPISGHRSVSWYQQTPGQGLQFLFEYFSETQRNKGNFPGRFSGRQFSNSRSEMNVSTLELGDSALYLCASKLAGNGEQFFGPGTRLTVL.

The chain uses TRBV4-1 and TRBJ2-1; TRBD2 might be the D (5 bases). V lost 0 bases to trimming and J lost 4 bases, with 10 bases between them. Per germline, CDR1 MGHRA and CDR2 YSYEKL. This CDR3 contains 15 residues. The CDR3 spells CASSQEPDFYNEQFF. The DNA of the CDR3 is TGCGCCAGCAGCCAAGAGCCGGACTTTTACAATGAGCAGTTCTTC.

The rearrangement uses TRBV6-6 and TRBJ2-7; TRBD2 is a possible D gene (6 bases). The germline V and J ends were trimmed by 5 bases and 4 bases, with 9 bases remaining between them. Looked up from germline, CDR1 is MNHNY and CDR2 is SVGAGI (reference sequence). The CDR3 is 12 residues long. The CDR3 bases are TGTGCCAGCAGTACGGAGGGTTACGAGCAGTACTTC. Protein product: CASSTEGYEQYF.

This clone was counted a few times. The CDR3 DNA reads TGTGCCAGCAGCTTGGAACTAGCGGGAGGGCTAAGTTCCTACAATGAGCAGTTCTTC. Protein sequence: CASSLELAGGLSSYNEQFF. The chain links TRBV5-6 to TRBJ2-1, with 13 nucleotides matching TRBD2. CDR1 and CDR2 from the germline V gene are SGHDT and YYEEEE. With V trimmed by 0 bases and J by 1 base, 7 bases remained unmatched. The CDR3 length is 19 residues.

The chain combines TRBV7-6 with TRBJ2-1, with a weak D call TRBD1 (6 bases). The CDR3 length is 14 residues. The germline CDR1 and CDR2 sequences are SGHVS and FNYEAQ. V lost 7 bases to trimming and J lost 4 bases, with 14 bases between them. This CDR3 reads CASTGTRGYNEQFF. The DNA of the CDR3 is TGTGCCAGCACCGGGACAAGGGGGTACAATGAGCAGTTCTTC.

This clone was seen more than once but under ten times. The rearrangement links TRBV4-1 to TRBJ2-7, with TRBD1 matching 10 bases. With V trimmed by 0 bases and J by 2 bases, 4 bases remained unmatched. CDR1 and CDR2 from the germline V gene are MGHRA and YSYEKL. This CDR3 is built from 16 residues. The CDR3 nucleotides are TGCGCCAGCAGCCAAGATGACAGGGGGCGAACCTACGAGCAGTACTTC. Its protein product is CASSQDDRGRTYEQYF.

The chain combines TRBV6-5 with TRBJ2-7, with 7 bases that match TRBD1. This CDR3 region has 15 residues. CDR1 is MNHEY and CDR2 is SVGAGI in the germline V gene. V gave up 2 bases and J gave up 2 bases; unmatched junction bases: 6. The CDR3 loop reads CASSYRGQSAYEQYF. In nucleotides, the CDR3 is TGTGCCAGCAGTTACCGGGGACAGTCCGCCTACGAGCAGTACTTC.

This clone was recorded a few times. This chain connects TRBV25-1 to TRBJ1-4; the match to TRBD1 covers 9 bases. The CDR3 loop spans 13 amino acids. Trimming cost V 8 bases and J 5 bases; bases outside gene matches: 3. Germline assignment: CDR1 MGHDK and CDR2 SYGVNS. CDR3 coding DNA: TGTGCCAGCGGGGACAGGGCGAATGAAAAACTGTTTTTT. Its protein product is CASGDRANEKLFF.

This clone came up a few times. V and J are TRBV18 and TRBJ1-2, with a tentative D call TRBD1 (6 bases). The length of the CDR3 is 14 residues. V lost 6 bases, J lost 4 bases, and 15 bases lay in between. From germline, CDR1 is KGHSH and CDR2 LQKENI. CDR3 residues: CASSRGDNSYGYTF. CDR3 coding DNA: TGTGCCAGCTCCCGGGGGGACAACTCCTATGGCTACACCTTC.

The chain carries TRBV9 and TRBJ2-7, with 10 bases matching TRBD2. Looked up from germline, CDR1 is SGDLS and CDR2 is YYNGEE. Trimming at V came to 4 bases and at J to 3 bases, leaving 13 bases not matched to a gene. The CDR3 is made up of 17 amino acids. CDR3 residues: CASSQSGRESSVYEQYF. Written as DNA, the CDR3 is TGTGCCAGCAGCCAAAGCGGGAGGGAATCGTCGGTCTACGAGCAGTACTTC.